Included here is one T cell receptor (beta chain) sequence, with context. Its antigen is unidentified. V lost 5 bases to trimming and J lost 4 bases; unmatched junction nucleotides: 9. Germline loops: CDR1 SGHVS, CDR2 FNYEAQ. This CDR3 spans 15 amino acids. The record originates from a study of cytomegalovirus exposure and HLA in healthy donors. General study results and limits: Most likely, a cluster of highly shared sequence variants arose as a sequencing artifact.

PCR primers comprised 60 Vbeta and 13 Jbeta primers. Using immunoSEQ multiplex PCR, the repertoire was profiled, and TCRdb retains in-frame clones only, with some absent. The data show some 180,000 clones, with over 65% seen just once and 3.7% held by the top ten. The chain employs TRBV7-6 and TRBJ2-7; 9 nucleotides match TRBD1. Sequencing input: PBMCs. This TCR came from an older woman in good health and CMV-seropositive. CDR3 in DNA: TGTGCCAGCAGCACTGCGACAGGGGGAGTTTACGAGCAGTACTTC. Its translation is CASSTATGGVYEQYF.